Reported below is one T cell receptor (beta chain). This entry belongs to a study of T cell changes during pregnancy in multiple sclerosis. This CDR3 spans 13 amino acids. Germline-derived CDR1 and CDR2 are SGHRS and YFSETQ. V was pared by 2 bases and J by 4 bases, with 9 bases between. Method: immunoSEQ multiplex PCR; TCRdb's copy keeps in-frame clones and lacks some. This sample has around 75,000 clones; 94% occur once, and the top ten carry less than 0.15%. The chain is built from TRBV5-1 and TRBJ1-2; D is undetermined. Sequences were derived from CD4+ T cells from peripheral blood mononuclear cells, sampled after pregnancy. This receptor was obtained from a female donor with multiple sclerosis, enrolled in a pregnancy study. The CDR3 DNA is TGCGCCAGCAGCTTCGTCGGTTCCTATGGCTACACCTTC. Its translation is CASSFVGSYGYTF.